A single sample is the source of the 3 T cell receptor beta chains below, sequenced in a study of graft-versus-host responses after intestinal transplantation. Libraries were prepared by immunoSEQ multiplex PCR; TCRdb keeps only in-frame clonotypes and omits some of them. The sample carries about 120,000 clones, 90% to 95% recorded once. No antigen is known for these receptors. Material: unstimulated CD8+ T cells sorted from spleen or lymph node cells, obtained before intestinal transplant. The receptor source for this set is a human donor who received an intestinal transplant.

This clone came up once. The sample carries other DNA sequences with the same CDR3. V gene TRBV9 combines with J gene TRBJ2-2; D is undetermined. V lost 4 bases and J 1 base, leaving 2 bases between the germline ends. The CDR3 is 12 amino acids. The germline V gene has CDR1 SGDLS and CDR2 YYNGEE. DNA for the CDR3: TGTGCCAGCAGCCGGAACACCGGGGAGCTGTTTTTT. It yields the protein CASSRNTGELFF. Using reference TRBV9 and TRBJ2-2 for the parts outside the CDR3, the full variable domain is DSGVTQTPKHLITATGQRVTLRCSPRSGDLSVYWYQQSLDQGLQFLIQYYNGEERAKGNILERFSAQQFPDLHSELNLSSLELGDSALYFCASSRNTGELFFGEGSRLTVL.

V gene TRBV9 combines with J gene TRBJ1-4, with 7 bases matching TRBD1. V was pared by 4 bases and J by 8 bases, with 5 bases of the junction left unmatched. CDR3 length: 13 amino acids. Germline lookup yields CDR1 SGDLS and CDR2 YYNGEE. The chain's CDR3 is CASSTGQREKLFF. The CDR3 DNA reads TGTGCCAGCAGCACGGGACAGCGGGAAAAACTGTTTTTT.

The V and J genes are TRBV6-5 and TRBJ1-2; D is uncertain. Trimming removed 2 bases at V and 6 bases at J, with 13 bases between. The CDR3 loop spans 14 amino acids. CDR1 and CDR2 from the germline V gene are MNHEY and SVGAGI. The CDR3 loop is CASSYAQANDGYTF. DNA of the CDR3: TGTGCCAGCAGTTACGCCCAGGCGAATGATGGCTACACCTTC.